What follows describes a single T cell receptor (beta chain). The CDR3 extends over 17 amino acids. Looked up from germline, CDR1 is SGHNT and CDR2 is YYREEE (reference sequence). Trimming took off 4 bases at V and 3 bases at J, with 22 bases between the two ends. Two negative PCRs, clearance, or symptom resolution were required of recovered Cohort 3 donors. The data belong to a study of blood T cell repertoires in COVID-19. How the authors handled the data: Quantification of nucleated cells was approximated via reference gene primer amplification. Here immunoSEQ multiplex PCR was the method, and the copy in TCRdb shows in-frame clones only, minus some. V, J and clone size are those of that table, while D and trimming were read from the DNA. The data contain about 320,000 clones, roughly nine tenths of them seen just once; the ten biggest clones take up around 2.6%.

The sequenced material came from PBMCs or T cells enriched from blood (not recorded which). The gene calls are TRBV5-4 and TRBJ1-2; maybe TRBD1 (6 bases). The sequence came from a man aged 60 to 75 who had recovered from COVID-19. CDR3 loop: CASSPTGTSGFYYGYTF. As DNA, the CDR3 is TGTGCCAGCAGCCCCACCGGGACAAGCGGTTTTTACTATGGCTACACCTTC. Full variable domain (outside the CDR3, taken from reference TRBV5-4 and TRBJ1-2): ETGVTQSPTHLIKTRGQQVTLRCSSQSGHNTVSWYQQALGQGPQFIFQYYREEENGRGNFPPRFSGLQFPNYSSELNVNALELDDSALYLCASSPTGTSGFYYGYTFGSGTRLTVV.